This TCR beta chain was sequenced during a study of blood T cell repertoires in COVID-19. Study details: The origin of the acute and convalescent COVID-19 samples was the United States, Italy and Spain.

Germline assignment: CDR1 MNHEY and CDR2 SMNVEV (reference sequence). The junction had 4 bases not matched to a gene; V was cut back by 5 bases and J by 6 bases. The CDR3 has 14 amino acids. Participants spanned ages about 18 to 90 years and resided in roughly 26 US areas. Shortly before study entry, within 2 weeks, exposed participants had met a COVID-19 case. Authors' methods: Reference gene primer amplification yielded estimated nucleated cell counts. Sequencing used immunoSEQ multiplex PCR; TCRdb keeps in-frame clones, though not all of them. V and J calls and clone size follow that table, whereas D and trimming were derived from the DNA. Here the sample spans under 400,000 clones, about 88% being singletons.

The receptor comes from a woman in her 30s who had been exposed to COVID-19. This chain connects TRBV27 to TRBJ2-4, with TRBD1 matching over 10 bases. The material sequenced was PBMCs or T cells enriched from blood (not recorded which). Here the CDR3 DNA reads TGTGCCAGCAGTCCGAGGACAGGGGGAAACATTCAGTACTTC. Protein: CASSPRTGGNIQYF.